The subject of this entry is one T cell receptor (beta chain). What it recognizes is unknown. This sample is part of a study of T-cell reconstitution after alpha-beta-depleted transplantation in children. Study-level points and caveats: Expanded graft clones numbering several hundred reportedly gave rise to alpha-beta T cells about two months after transplant.

V lost 2 bases and J lost 2, with 3 bases in between. The germline gives CDR1 SGHTA, CDR2 FQGNSA. The CDR3 loop spans 12 amino acids. This sample's TCRbeta library carried unique molecular identifier barcodes. A single record per CDR3 protein comes from TCRdb applying MiXCR to the PCR reads. The sample carries roughly 490,000 distinct CDR3 sequences, approximately 10% recorded once. This material consisted of PBMCs, mostly from graft donor cells, taken 180 days after TCRalphabeta/CD19-depleted stem cell transplant. This receptor was taken from a female patient aged 2-9 years who had a stem cell transplant for aplastic anemia, so the T cells may come from the graft donor. This chain links TRBV7-2 with TRBJ1-1; D unresolved. The CDR3 DNA follows: TGTGCCAGCAGCTTATTTAACACTGAAGCTTTCTTT. Its protein is CASSLFNTEAFF.